This T cell receptor beta chain was identified in a study of blood T cells in healthy people across ages. Whole-study results and caveats: Roughly linearly, TCR beta diversity per million T cells fell as age increased. As naive T cell percentage varied, TCR beta diversity correlated strongly with it.

In germline, CDR1 is MDHEN, CDR2 SYDVKM. The V segment lost 5 bases and the J segment 6 bases; nucleotides outside the gene matches: 19. The CDR3 totals 18 residues. This clonotype came up many times. Its specificity is unknown. Combining a sample-barcoded 5' primer with a J-beta primer mix, a second PCR ran for roughly 7 to 12 cycles. All cDNA molecules were each tagged by a template-switch adaptor with 12 random nucleotides. TCRdb used MiXCR to reprocess the 5' RACE reads, holding one entry per CDR3 protein. The profile shows hundreds of thousands of distinct CDR3 sequences, roughly 20% of them singletons.

This chain uses TRBV28 with TRBJ2-7, with 10 bases that match TRBD2. This sequence was found in a man aged 65-85 years in good health. The sample was blood. In DNA, the CDR3 is TGTGCCAGCAGTATCAAAGCGGGAGGGCCCTTTTCGGTCTCCGAGCAGTACTTC. Translated, it gives CASSIKAGGPFSVSEQYF.